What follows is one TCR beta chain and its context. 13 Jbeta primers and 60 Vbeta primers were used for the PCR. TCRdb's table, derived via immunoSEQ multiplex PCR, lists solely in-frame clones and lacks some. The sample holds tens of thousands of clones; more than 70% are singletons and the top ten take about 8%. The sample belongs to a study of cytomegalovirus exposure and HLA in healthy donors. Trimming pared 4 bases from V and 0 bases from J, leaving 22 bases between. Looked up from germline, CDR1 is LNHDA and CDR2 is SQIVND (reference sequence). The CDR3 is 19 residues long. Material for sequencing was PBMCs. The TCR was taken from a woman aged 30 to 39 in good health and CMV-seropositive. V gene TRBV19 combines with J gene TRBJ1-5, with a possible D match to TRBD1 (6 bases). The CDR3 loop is CASSRAPIQGFLSNQPQHF. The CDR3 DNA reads TGTGCCAGTAGTAGGGCCCCGATACAGGGATTCCTTAGCAATCAGCCCCAGCATTTT. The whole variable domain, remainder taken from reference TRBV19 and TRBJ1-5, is DGGITQSPKYLFRKEGQNVTLSCEQNLNHDAMYWYRQDPGQGLRLIYYSQIVNDFQKGDIAEGYSVSREKKESFPLTVTSAQKNPTAFYLCASSRAPIQGFLSNQPQHFGDGTRLSIL.